A single sample gave rise to the 30 T cell receptor beta chains below, sequenced in a study of T cells in Graves' hyperthyroidism and ophthalmopathy. Researchers took RNA transcripts and amplified the TCR beta CDR3 regions from them. Primed by the HTBI set, a first-round RT-PCR was run on the TCR CDR3. TCRdb ran MiXCR on the multiplex PCR reads and lists one entry per CDR3 protein. The sample has about 35,000 distinct CDR3 sequences; roughly 50% are singletons. The sequencing sample was made of blood. All receptors derive from a woman between 45 and 65 years old with Graves' hyperthyroidism that later progressed to Graves' ophthalmopathy.

V and J are TRBV7-9 and TRBJ2-5; D possibly corresponds to TRBD1 (5 bases). The CDR3 is made up of 14 amino acids. The V gene's germline CDR1 is SEHNR and CDR2 FQNEAQ (reference sequence). V dropped 0 bases and J dropped 1 base, with 6 bases sitting between them. The CDR3 loop is CASSLAGRQETQYF. In nucleotides, the CDR3 is TGTGCCAGCAGCTTAGCGGGGCGCCAAGAGACCCAGTACTTC.

As regards this clonotype: The junction departs from germline at one end; a sequencing error may be responsible. The chain combines TRBV11-3 with TRBJ1-2, with 7 positions matching TRBD1. CDR1 SGHNT and CDR2 YENEEA come from the germline V gene. This CDR3 has 14 residues. The CDR3 loop reads CANSLSQGTKGYTF. CDR3 in DNA: TGTGCCAACAGCTTATCACAGGGGACGAAGGGCTACACCTTC.

The sample holds many counts of this clonotype. A much bigger clone sits one base away, suggesting this may be a read error. The chain carries TRBV20-1 and TRBJ2-3; D unresolved. The CDR3 totals 15 residues. Germline loops: CDR1 DFQATT, CDR2 SNEGSKA (reference sequence). V gave up 1 base and J gave up 5 bases, with 16 bases separating them. The DNA of the CDR3 is TGCAGTGCTAGAGCCAGCTTGGCAAAAATAGATACGCAGTATTTT. Its protein product is CSARASLAKIDTQYF.

The gene calls are TRBV20-1 and TRBJ2-1; D perhaps matches TRBD1 (6 bases). Germline CDR1 DFQATT, CDR2 SNEGSKA (reference sequence). The CDR3 loop spans 14 amino acids. The V and J ends lost 5 bases and 6 bases respectively, with 17 bases between them. The CDR3, as DNA: TGCAGTGCTTCCGGGACAAGGTATAGCAATGAGCAGTTCTTC. Translation gives CSASGTRYSNEQFF.

This clonotype has ten or more counts. CDR3 in amino acids: CASRGTGLYLENTEAFF. The DNA for the CDR3 is TGCGCCAGCAGGGGGACCGGGCTGTACTTGGAGAACACTGAAGCTTTCTTT. The V and J genes are TRBV10-1 and TRBJ1-1, with a possible D match to TRBD1 (5 bases). Trimming took off 6 bases at V and 1 base at J, with 21 bases between the two ends. CDR3 length: 17 amino acids. Germline V gene lookup returns CDR1 WNHNN and CDR2 SYGVQD (reference sequence).

This clonotype was picked up many times. This chain connects TRBV7-9 to TRBJ1-5; 9 nucleotides line up with TRBD1. Per the germline V gene, CDR1 is SEHNR and CDR2 is FQNEAQ (reference sequence). J lost 7 bases, V lost 6 bases, and 4 bases had no gene match. The CDR3 has 13 residues. CDR3 sequence reads: CASSTGGGQPQHF. Written as DNA, the CDR3 is TGTGCCAGCAGTACAGGGGGCGGACAGCCCCAGCATTTT.

The chain is built from TRBV6-2 or TRBV6-3 and TRBJ2-7; TRBD2 might be the D (5 bases). Germline lookup yields CDR1 MNHEY and CDR2 SVGEGT. The CDR3 spans 14 residues. Trimming removed 6 bases from V and 11 bases from J, with 23 bases in between. The CDR3 region has the DNA TGTGCCAGCAGCTACGCAATTTCCGCCTCCGGGGAGTACTTC. It codes for CASSYAISASGEYF.

The V gene is TRBV29-1, the J gene TRBJ1-2; no clear D. The germline gives CDR1 SQVTM, CDR2 ANQGSEA. V shed 4 bases and J shed 4 bases, with 7 bases lying between them. This CDR3 comprises 11 residues. The CDR3 loop reads CSVGAGYGYTF. CDR3 bases: TGCAGCGTTGGGGCGGGCTATGGCTACACCTTC. Based on the CDR3 plus reference TRBV29-1 and TRBJ1-2, the full variable domain is SAVISQKPSRDICQRGTSLTIQCQVDSQVTMMFWYRQQPGQSLTLIATANQGSEATYESGFVIDKFPISRPNLTFSTLTVSNMSPEDSSIYLCSVGAGYGYTFGSGTRLTVV.

In its sample, this clonotype is medium-sized. In DNA, the CDR3 is TGCAGTGCTTCCGAACACTCCTACAATGAGCAGTTCTTC. Translation: CSASEHSYNEQFF. The gene calls are TRBV20-1 and TRBJ2-1; D remains ambiguous. Trimming took 5 bases from V and 0 from J, leaving 8 bases between them. This CDR3 is built from 13 residues. CDR1 and CDR2 (germline): DFQATT, SNEGSKA (reference sequence).

The chain is built from TRBV10-3 and TRBJ2-3; possible D gene TRBD2, 7 bases. V was pared by 6 bases and J by 6 bases, with 13 bases between. Germline loops: CDR1 ENHRY, CDR2 SYGVKD. The CDR3 covers 13 residues. CDR3 in amino acids: CAISGGQGDTQYF. DNA for the CDR3: TGTGCCATCAGCGGGGGGCAGGGGGATACGCAGTATTTT.

V gene TRBV11-2 combines with J gene TRBJ2-1, with D possibly being TRBD2 (7 bases). CDR3 length: 14 residues. V lost 4 bases, J lost 6 bases, and 13 bases lay in between. Per the germline V gene, CDR1 is SGHAT and CDR2 is FQNNGV. CDR3 in amino acids: CASSWKGGRNEQFF. DNA for the CDR3: TGTGCCAGCAGCTGGAAGGGGGGGCGCAATGAGCAGTTCTTC. The variable domain in full, with the rest retrieved from reference TRBV11-2 and TRBJ2-1, is EAGVAQSPRYKIIEKRQSVAFWCNPISGHATLYWYQQILGQGPKLLIQFQNNGVVDDSQLPKDRFSAERLKGVDSTLKIQPAKLEDSAVYLCASSWKGGRNEQFFGPGTRLTVL.

On this clonotype: At one end, the junction sequence differs from germline, possibly due to a read error. The gene calls are TRBV5-4 and TRBJ2-2; 11 nucleotides align to TRBD2. Germline V gene sequence: CDR1 SGHNT, CDR2 YYREEE (reference sequence). The CDR3 consists of 17 residues. The CDR3 DNA follows: TGTGCCAGCGGCTTGGTATTAGCGGGAGGGAGGACCGGGGAGCTGCTTTTT. It codes for CASGLVLAGGRTGELLF.

This clonotype was observed many times. J is TRBJ1-2 and V is TRBV12-3 or TRBV12-4, with D unresolved. The CDR3 consists of 14 residues. The V gene lost 0 bases and the J gene lost 4 bases, with 9 bases spanning the gap. The CDR3 region has the DNA TGTGCCAGCAGTTTAGCGGGCGGGTCCTATGGCTACACCTTC. Protein product: CASSLAGGSYGYTF.

In its sample, this clonotype ranks as medium-sized. The chain employs TRBV10-3 and TRBJ2-3, with 9 bases lining up with TRBD2. The CDR3 runs to 15 residues. With V trimmed by 3 bases and J by 2 bases, 3 bases remained unmatched. CDR1 is ENHRY, CDR2 SYGVKD, per germline. This CDR3 is CAISEPSGNTDTQYF. DNA for the CDR3: TGTGCCATCAGTGAACCTAGCGGGAACACAGATACGCAGTATTTT.

The chain joins TRBV7-2 to TRBJ1-2; 12 nucleotides align to TRBD1. CDR3 size: 16 residues. The germline V gene has CDR1 SGHTA and CDR2 FQGNSA. The ends lost 5 bases at V and 3 bases at J; junction bases unmatched: 7. CDR3 nucleotides: TGTGCCAGCAGCCCCCCCGGGACAGGGGGCGACTATGGCTACACCTTC. Amino acid sequence: CASSPPGTGGDYGYTF.

This clonotype occurred many times. The chain couples TRBV7-2 to TRBJ1-2; D unclear. The V gene lost 5 bases and the J gene lost 6 bases, with 13 bases spanning the gap. This CDR3 region has 13 residues. Looked up from germline, CDR1 is SGHTA and CDR2 is FQGNSA. The CDR3 region is CASSLGRQNGYTF. The CDR3 nucleotides are TGTGCCAGCAGCCTCGGGAGGCAGAATGGCTACACCTTC. Complete variable domain (other parts from reference TRBV7-2 and TRBJ1-2): GAGVSQSPSNKVTEKGKDVELRCDPISGHTALYWYRQSLGQGLEFLIYFQGNSAPDKSGLPSDRFSAERTGGSVSTLTIQRTQQEDSAVYLCASSLGRQNGYTFGSGTRLTVV.

In its sample, this clonotype was seen a few times. The V and J genes are TRBV19 and TRBJ1-1; TRBD1 agrees at 7 bases. This CDR3 has 15 residues. V shed 5 bases, J shed 0 bases, and the junction held 6 bases outside the gene matches. Germline V gene lookup returns CDR1 LNHDA and CDR2 SQIVND (reference sequence). In DNA form, the CDR3 reads TGTGCCAGTAGTGCCCGACAGGGTATGAACACTGAAGCTTTCTTT. Residues: CASSARQGMNTEAFF.

Relative to its sample, this clonotype is medium-sized. The genes are TRBV24-1 and TRBJ2-5, with a tentative D call TRBD2 (5 bases). This CDR3 contains 14 residues. Germline lookup yields CDR1 KGHDR and CDR2 SFDVKD. Trimming stripped 9 bases from V and 3 bases from J, with 16 bases between. DNA of the CDR3: TGTGCCACCCGGCCCAGGACTCGAGAAGAGACCCAGTACTTC. As protein: CATRPRTREETQYF.

The chain employs TRBV19 and TRBJ2-7, with D maybe TRBD1 (6 bases). V dropped 0 bases and J dropped 0 bases, with 9 bases sitting between them. Germline V gene lookup returns CDR1 LNHDA and CDR2 SQIVND (reference sequence). The CDR3 is 15 amino acids. The CDR3 region is CASSIDPTGSYEQYF. For the CDR3, the DNA is TGTGCCAGTAGTATAGACCCGACAGGCTCCTACGAGCAGTACTTC.

At least ten counts were recorded for this clonotype. The rearrangement uses TRBV30 and TRBJ1-1, with a weak D call TRBD1 (6 bases). The V and J ends lost 5 bases and 0 bases respectively, with 7 bases between them. CDR1 and CDR2 from the germline V gene are GTSNPN and SVGIG (reference sequence). There are 12 residues in the CDR3. The CDR3 DNA follows: TGTGCCTGGGGACAGTTGAACACTGAAGCTTTCTTT. The encoded protein is CAWGQLNTEAFF.

The rearrangement uses TRBV9 and TRBJ2-1; 9 nucleotides match TRBD1. Germline CDR1 reads SGDLS; CDR2 reads YYNGEE. The V segment lost 1 base and the J segment 8 bases; nucleotides outside the gene matches: 10. This CDR3 is built from 16 residues. CDR3 amino acids: CASSVRNRGQKHEQFF. The CDR3 DNA follows: TGTGCCAGCAGCGTAAGAAACAGGGGGCAAAAACATGAGCAGTTCTTC.

There are many counts of this clonotype. This chain links TRBV6-2 or TRBV6-3 with TRBJ2-3; TRBD2 is a possible D gene (5 bases). Per the germline V gene, CDR1 is MNHEY and CDR2 is SVGEGT. Trimming removed 5 bases at V and 2 bases at J, with 11 bases between. The length of the CDR3 is 14 residues. The CDR3 sequence is CASSPYRDTDTQYF. In DNA form, the CDR3 reads TGTGCCAGCAGTCCCTACCGGGACACAGATACGCAGTATTTT.

This clonotype was found many times. CDR3 DNA: TGTGCTAGTGGTTTGGTGCCTACTAACTATGGCTACACCTTC. Its protein is CASGLVPTNYGYTF. The chain uses TRBV12-5 and TRBJ1-2; D remains ambiguous. The CDR3 length is 14 residues. Germline lookup yields CDR1 LGHNT and CDR2 FRNRAP. V gave up 0 bases and J gave up 0 bases, with 5 bases separating them.

This clonotype is labeled medium-sized. This sequence joins TRBV2 and TRBJ1-6, with TRBD1 identical over 8 bases. The CDR3 is made up of 16 amino acids. CDR1 and CDR2 (germline): SNHLY, FYNNEI. Unmatched junction bases numbered 8, after V lost 6 bases and J lost 4 bases. Written as DNA, the CDR3 is TGTGCCAGCAGCCGCGGACAGGGCGAATATAATTCACCCCTCCACTTT. Translation: CASSRGQGEYNSPLHF.

In this sample, this clonotype turned up once. This chain uses TRBV5-1 with TRBJ1-2; D is perhaps TRBD1 (5 bases). V was shortened by 4 bases and J by 7 bases, with 14 bases between the two germline ends. Germline loops: CDR1 SGHRS, CDR2 YFSETQ. There are 13 residues in the CDR3. The CDR3 spells CASSKRGFAGYTF. CDR3 DNA sequence: TGCGCCAGCAGCAAACGGGGCTTTGCTGGCTACACCTTC. Drawing the rest from reference TRBV5-1 and TRBJ1-2, the complete variable domain is KAGVTQTPRYLIKTRGQQVTLSCSPISGHRSVSWYQQTPGQGLQFLFEYFSETQRNKGNFPGRFSGRQFSNSRSEMNVSTLELGDSALYLCASSKRGFAGYTFGSGTRLTVV.

This chain joins TRBV5-1 and TRBJ2-2; 7 bases line up with TRBD2. This CDR3 is built from 17 residues. Germline-derived CDR1 and CDR2 are SGHRS and YFSETQ. V shed 0 bases and J 0 bases; nucleotides not matched to a gene: 5. As DNA, the CDR3 is TGCGCCAGCAGCTTGGGGGCTAGCGGCACGAACACCGGGGAGCTGTTTTTT. This encodes CASSLGASGTNTGELFF.

This clonotype was seen at least ten times. The chain has TRBV9 and TRBJ1-2; 8 bases agree with TRBD1. Germline values: CDR1 SGDLS, CDR2 YYNGEE. Trimming removed 1 base from V and 4 bases from J; junction bases left unmatched: 3. The length of the CDR3 is 14 residues. The CDR3 sequence is CASSVQGAAYGYTF. CDR3 nucleotides: TGTGCCAGCAGCGTACAGGGGGCGGCCTATGGCTACACCTTC.

This clonotype was counted ten times or more. This chain connects TRBV12-3 or TRBV12-4 to TRBJ2-1; TRBD1 matches 11 bases. V lost 6 bases, J lost 4 bases, and 5 bases stayed unmatched. The CDR3 has 15 residues. CDR3 coding DNA: TGTGCCAGCAGCCCCGGGACAGGGGGTTACAATGAGCAGTTCTTC. This gives the protein CASSPGTGGYNEQFF.

The gene calls are TRBV5-4 and TRBJ1-4, with 7 bases identical to TRBD1. Germline CDR1 SGHNT, CDR2 YYREEE (reference sequence). The CDR3 loop spans 18 amino acids. J was trimmed by 1 base and V by 1 base; bases with no gene match: 10. The CDR3 reads CASSLRAGGGRTNEKLFF. CDR3 in DNA: TGTGCCAGCAGCTTGAGGGCAGGGGGAGGAAGAACTAATGAAAAACTGTTTTTT.

This clonotype has at least ten counts. The chain recombines TRBV7-3 with TRBJ2-2; D not resolved. Germline V lookup: CDR1 SGHTA, CDR2 FQGTGA. The ends were cut back, 3 bases at V and 5 bases at J, with 16 bases in the middle. The CDR3 has 16 amino acids. The CDR3, as DNA: TGTGCCAGCAGCTTCGCCCCGTTGATTGGTACCGGGGAGCTGTTTTTT. Translating gives CASSFAPLIGTGELFF.